The 15 T cell receptor beta chains below were found in one sample sequenced in a study of cytotoxic CD8 clonotypes in ibrutinib-treated CLL (dated by TCRdb to about 2021). The time point label corresponds to: about a year on ibrutinib. The library was obtained by the immunoSEQ multiplex PCR assay. TCRdb took over this immuneACCESS table, retaining in-frame rearrangements with V and J assigned. Such tables are incomplete; in checked studies, under half of the missing clones stem from an unresolved V gene, and the remainder is unexplained. For this sample there are about 49,000 clones; 69% appear just once. The ten largest make up roughly 13% of the sample. Sequencing used PBMCs, obtained after 12 months of ibrutinib treatment. Every receptor here comes from a human donor with chronic lymphocytic leukemia.

V is TRBV21-1 and J is TRBJ1-5. TRBV21-1 is marked as a pseudogene. This CDR3 has 15 amino acids. The CDR3 nucleotides are TGTGCCAAAAGTCGGGCAGACGATAGCAATCAGCCCCAGCATTTT. It codes for CAKSRADDSNQPQHF.

This sequence joins TRBV6-5 and TRBJ1-1, with 7 bases matching TRBD1. Germline CDR1 is MNHEY and CDR2 is SVGAGI. The CDR3 has 14 amino acids. After removal of 6 bases from V and 1 base from J, the junction contained 5 bases not matched to a gene. The CDR3 reads CASRPGQQNTEAFF. CDR3 DNA sequence: TGTGCCAGCAGACCGGGACAGCAGAACACTGAAGCTTTCTTT.

The CDR3 sequence: CASNDGTAGDQETQYF. The CDR3 nucleotides are TGTGCCAGCAATGACGGGACCGCAGGAGATCAAGAGACCCAGTACTTC. The rearrangement links TRBV19 to TRBJ2-5; perhaps D is TRBD1 or TRBD2 (5 bases each). Germline V CDR1 and CDR2: LNHDA, SQIVND (reference sequence). V lost 9 bases and J 2 bases, leaving 22 bases between the germline ends. There are 16 residues in the CDR3.

The table lists this clone with a few counts. The chain links TRBV4-1 to TRBJ2-1, with 9 bases that match TRBD1. With 0 bases clipped from V and 14 bases from J, the junction kept 14 bases outside the gene matches. The length of the CDR3 is 16 residues. Germline-derived CDR1 and CDR2 are MGHRA and YSYEKL. The CDR3 loop reads CASSQDQGYGQGREFF. CDR3 sequence (DNA): TGCGCCAGCAGCCAAGATCAGGGGTATGGACAGGGGAGAGAGTTCTTC.

This chain joins TRBV28 and TRBJ2-3; 8 nucleotides match TRBD2. Trimming at V came to 3 bases and at J to 1 base, leaving 12 bases not matched to a gene. Germline V lookup: CDR1 MDHEN, CDR2 SYDVKM. The CDR3 is 18 amino acids. The CDR3 loop is CASSLLGSGAGGTDTQYF. The CDR3 DNA sequence: TGTGCCAGCAGTTTGCTAGGATCGGGAGCGGGGGGCACAGATACGCAGTATTTT.

Only a few counts were recorded for this clone. The chain is built from TRBV11-2 and TRBJ2-7, with 7 bases identical to TRBD2. The CDR3 runs to 15 residues. CDR1 is SGHAT and CDR2 is FQNNGV in the germline V gene. J lost 4 bases, V lost 5 bases, and 11 bases had no gene match. The CDR3 region has the DNA TGTGCCAGCAGCCCCAAAGCGGGGACTGGGTACGAGCAGTACTTC. This translates into CASSPKAGTGYEQYF.

This chain uses TRBV6-1 with TRBJ2-7; 10 nucleotides match TRBD1. The CDR3 extends over 13 amino acids. CDR1 is MNHNS, CDR2 SASEGT, per germline. J lost 3 bases, V lost 5 bases, and 1 base had no gene match. The CDR3: CASSWTGGYEQYF. The CDR3 coding sequence is TGTGCCAGCAGTTGGACAGGGGGCTACGAGCAGTACTTC.

V and J are TRBV5-1 and TRBJ2-1, with 9 nucleotides matching TRBD2. The CDR3 has 15 residues. Germline lookup yields CDR1 SGHRS and CDR2 YFSETQ. After removal of 1 base from V and 9 bases from J, the junction contained 8 bases not matched to a gene. The CDR3 bases are TGCGCCAGCAGCTTGATAAGCGGGGGGCAGGGTGAGCAGTTCTTC. It yields the protein CASSLISGGQGEQFF. Looking up the rest from reference TRBV5-1 and TRBJ2-1 gives the full variable domain: KAGVTQTPRYLIKTRGQQVTLSCSPISGHRSVSWYQQTPGQGLQFLFEYFSETQRNKGNFPGRFSGRQFSNSRSEMNVSTLELGDSALYLCASSLISGGQGEQFFGPGTRLTVL.

V is TRBV4-1 and J is TRBJ1-5, with D tentatively TRBD1 (5 bases). CDR3 size: 15 residues. The germline CDR1 and CDR2 sequences are MGHRA and YSYEKL. V was clipped by 1 base and J by 10 bases, with 17 bases between them. Here the CDR3 DNA reads TGCGCCAGCAGCCAAGGGGGGTCACCGGTCGAACCCCAGCATTTT. It translates to CASSQGGSPVEPQHF.

The V and J genes are TRBV19 and TRBJ2-3, with a weak D call TRBD1 (5 bases). The CDR3 is 16 amino acids. The V gene's germline CDR1 is LNHDA and CDR2 SQIVND (reference sequence). V was pared by 4 bases and J by 2 bases, with 16 bases between. The CDR3 protein is CASSNQGKEATDTQYF. For the CDR3, the DNA is TGTGCCAGTAGTAATCAGGGTAAGGAAGCCACAGATACGCAGTATTTT.

This clone was observed a few times. The rearrangement links TRBV28 to TRBJ1-6, with D hard to call. CDR3 length: 15 residues. The germline V and J ends were trimmed by 5 bases and 0 bases, with 8 bases remaining between them. The germline V gene has CDR1 MDHEN and CDR2 SYDVKM. The CDR3 sequence is CASSVESSYNSPLHF. CDR3 nucleotides: TGTGCCAGCAGTGTGGAGAGCTCCTATAATTCACCCCTCCACTTT.

The J gene is TRBJ1-1, the V gene TRBV6-4; TRBD1 matches 7 bases. This CDR3 region has 13 residues. Germline lookup yields CDR1 MRHNA and CDR2 SNTAGT. The trim removed 6 bases at V and 1 base at J, leaving 2 bases unmatched. CDR3 DNA sequence: TGTGCCAGCAGCCGGACAGGGAACACTGAAGCTTTCTTT. Amino acid sequence: CASSRTGNTEAFF.

The chain recombines TRBV5-8 with TRBJ1-2; D uncertain. V shed 4 bases and J shed 8 bases, with 15 bases lying between them. This CDR3 region has 13 residues. The germline V gene has CDR1 SGHTS and CDR2 YDEGEE. CDR3 region: CASSLQPQGGYTF. The CDR3 DNA sequence: TGTGCCAGCAGCCTACAACCCCAAGGAGGCTACACCTTC. The full variable domain, with the rest looked up from reference TRBV5-8 and TRBJ1-2, is EAGVTQSPTHLIKTRGQQATLRCSPISGHTSVYWYQQALGLGLQFLLWYDEGEERNRGNFPPRFSGRQFPNYSSELNVNALELEDSALYLCASSLQPQGGYTFGSGTRLTVV.

To note about this clone: The junction differs from germline at one of its ends, possibly a read error. The chain carries TRBV7-7 and TRBJ2-2, with TRBD2 identical over 8 bases. Germline loops: CDR1 SSHAT, CDR2 FNYEAQ (reference sequence). This CDR3 spans 17 amino acids. For the CDR3, the DNA is TGTGCTAGCAGCTTACGTAGCGGGGCCGCGAACACCGGGGAGCTGTTTTTT. Its protein product is CASSLRSGAANTGELFF.

The V gene is TRBV20-1, the J gene TRBJ2-7; D not certain. The CDR3 loop spans 10 amino acids. The V end lost 0 bases, the J end lost 5 bases, and 2 bases lay between the germline ends. Germline V gene lookup returns CDR1 DFQATT and CDR2 SNEGSKA (reference sequence). CDR3 amino acids: CSAREHEQYF. CDR3 sequence (DNA): TGCAGTGCTAGAGAACACGAGCAGTACTTC.